One and the same sample provided the 27 T cell receptor beta chains below, sequenced in a study of graft-versus-host responses after intestinal transplantation. The protocol was immunoSEQ multiplex PCR, while the TCRdb copy is restricted to in-frame clones and leaves out a portion. The sample has approximately 70,000 clones, roughly 89% seen once. The sequencing used bone marrow, collected approximately 700 days after intestinal transplantation. These receptors came from a human patient who received an intestinal transplant, so some T cells may come from the graft donor.

The chain carries TRBV19 and TRBJ2-1, with a weak D call TRBD2 (7 bases). Germline CDR1 and CDR2: LNHDA and SQIVND (reference sequence). CDR3 length equals 21 residues. The V and J ends lost 4 bases and 2 bases respectively, with 30 bases between them. The CDR3 reads CASSKPDTGMPGSGPYNEQFF. The CDR3 region has the DNA TGTGCCAGTAGTAAGCCGGATACAGGGATGCCTGGTAGCGGGCCCTACAATGAGCAGTTCTTC. The variable domain in full, with the rest retrieved from reference TRBV19 and TRBJ2-1, is DGGITQSPKYLFRKEGQNVTLSCEQNLNHDAMYWYRQDPGQGLRLIYYSQIVNDFQKGDIAEGYSVSREKKESFPLTVTSAQKNPTAFYLCASSKPDTGMPGSGPYNEQFFGPGTRLTVL.

As DNA, the CDR3 is TGCGCCAGCAGCTTGGAAAACGTCACAGGGACAGTGAATGGCTACACCTTC. Amino acids: CASSLENVTGTVNGYTF. The V call is TRBV5-1, the J call TRBJ1-2; the match to TRBD1 covers 7 bases. Germline V gene lookup returns CDR1 SGHRS and CDR2 YFSETQ. The CDR3 extends over 17 amino acids. V shed 0 bases, J shed 6 bases, and the junction held 14 bases outside the gene matches.

This clone was found once. The gene calls are TRBV2 and TRBJ2-1, with D perhaps TRBD2 (6 bases). CDR1 is SNHLY and CDR2 is FYNNEI in the germline V gene. The CDR3 has 13 residues. V was shortened by 5 bases and J by 10 bases, with 15 bases between the two germline ends. The CDR3 DNA is TGTGCCAGCAGTTCAGGGCAGGAGGGAGAGCAGTTCTTC. The encoded protein is CASSSGQEGEQFF.

The V call is TRBV5-4, the J call TRBJ2-7, with D maybe TRBD2 (5 bases). The germline V gene encodes CDR1 SGHNT and CDR2 YYREEE (reference sequence). The CDR3 runs to 17 residues. Trimming left V 0 bases short and J 1 base short, with 17 bases between. This CDR3 is CASSLGTRGMDSYEQYF. CDR3 bases: TGTGCCAGCAGCTTGGGTACTCGGGGAATGGATTCCTACGAGCAGTACTTC. The full variable domain, with the rest looked up from reference TRBV5-4 and TRBJ2-7, is ETGVTQSPTHLIKTRGQQVTLRCSSQSGHNTVSWYQQALGQGPQFIFQYYREEENGRGNFPPRFSGLQFPNYSSELNVNALELDDSALYLCASSLGTRGMDSYEQYFGPGTRLTVT.

The V and J genes are TRBV11-1 and TRBJ1-1; a weak D match, TRBD1 (5 bases). The CDR3 totals 12 residues. Per germline, CDR1 SGHAT and CDR2 FQDESV (reference sequence). Deletions cut 5 bases from V and 7 bases from J, with 11 bases between. CDR3 sequence reads: CASSGRGIEAFF. The CDR3 DNA sequence: TGTGCCAGCAGCGGTAGGGGTATTGAAGCTTTCTTT.

The V call is TRBV5-1, the J call TRBJ1-4; D is possibly TRBD1 (5 bases). CDR3 length: 15 amino acids. The ends were cut back, 4 bases at V and 0 bases at J, with 10 bases in the middle. Germline CDR1 SGHRS, CDR2 YFSETQ. CDR3 in amino acids: CASSRGGATNEKLFF. Written as DNA, the CDR3 is TGCGCCAGCAGCCGGGGGGGTGCAACTAATGAAAAACTGTTTTTT.

The chain couples TRBV6-4 to TRBJ1-1; a weak D match, TRBD1 (5 bases). There are 14 residues in the CDR3. V was trimmed by 6 bases and J by 4 bases, leaving 15 bases between them. CDR1 and CDR2 from the germline V gene are MRHNA and SNTAGT. The CDR3 nucleotides are TGTGCCAGCAGCCCAACTCCCGGGACCACTGAAGCTTTCTTT. Translation: CASSPTPGTTEAFF.

The rearrangement links TRBV27 to TRBJ2-7; 8 positions match TRBD1. CDR3 length equals 15 residues. Per the germline V gene, CDR1 is MNHEY and CDR2 is SMNVEV (reference sequence). After removal of 5 bases from V and 5 bases from J, the junction contained 11 bases not matched to a gene. Written as DNA, the CDR3 is TGTGCCAGCAGTAGACGGACAGGGCGAGTCGACGAGCAGTACTTC. It translates to CASSRRTGRVDEQYF.

The V call is TRBV27, the J call TRBJ2-1; 10 nucleotides match TRBD2. Germline CDR1 is MNHEY and CDR2 is SMNVEV (reference sequence). Trimming removed 8 bases from V and 0 bases from J; junction bases left unmatched: 13. The CDR3 spans 18 residues. Written as DNA, the CDR3 is TGTGCCAGCCTACCCGGGCTAGCGGGGGCCTCCTCCTACAATGAGCAGTTCTTC. Translated, it gives CASLPGLAGASSYNEQFF.

The J gene is TRBJ2-3, the V gene TRBV19; D might be TRBD2 (7 bases). The V end was cut by 1 base, the J end by 4 bases, with 21 bases between. The length of the CDR3 is 18 residues. Per germline, CDR1 LNHDA and CDR2 SQIVND (reference sequence). Here the CDR3 DNA reads TGTGCCAGTAGTATAGGTGTCGGAGGGGGAGGGACCCCAGATACGCAGTATTTT. This codes for CASSIGVGGGGTPDTQYF.

The J gene is TRBJ1-2, the V gene TRBV5-1; tentatively, D is TRBD1 (5 bases). Germline V gene lookup returns CDR1 SGHRS and CDR2 YFSETQ. This CDR3 has 17 amino acids. Trimming stripped 4 bases from V and 8 bases from J, with 27 bases between. The CDR3 DNA follows: TGCGCCAGCAGCCCAGCCCGGGACGGGCTTGAGGGCACCGGCTACACCTTC. Amino acid sequence: CASSPARDGLEGTGYTF.

The genes are TRBV2 and TRBJ1-1; D call uncertain. Germline CDR1 is SNHLY and CDR2 is FYNNEI. This CDR3 is 14 amino acids long. Trimming cost V 0 bases and J 3 bases, with 8 bases left between them. The CDR3 loop is CASSEALSYTEAFF. The CDR3 nucleotides are TGTGCCAGCAGTGAAGCGCTCAGCTACACTGAAGCTTTCTTT. The full variable domain, completed using reference TRBV2 and TRBJ1-1, is EPEVTQTPSHQVTQMGQEVILRCVPISNHLYFYWYRQILGQKVEFLVSFYNNEISEKSEIFDDQFSVERPDGSNFTLKIRSTKLEDSAMYFCASSEALSYTEAFFGQGTRLTVV.

V gene TRBV28 combines with J gene TRBJ2-7; 8 nucleotides match TRBD1. This CDR3 spans 13 amino acids. V was clipped by 7 bases and J by 6 bases; unmatched bases: 8. Per germline, CDR1 MDHEN and CDR2 SYDVKM. CDR3 residues: CASMRTGLFEQYF. The CDR3, as DNA: TGTGCCAGCATGAGGACAGGGTTGTTCGAGCAGTACTTC.

This clone was seen a few times. V and J are TRBV6-4 and TRBJ2-2; perhaps TRBD1 as D (5 bases). This CDR3 has 15 residues. Germline CDR1 reads MRHNA; CDR2 reads SNTAGT. V dropped 3 bases and J dropped 0 bases, with 8 bases sitting between them. CDR3 sequence (DNA): TGTGCCAGCAGTGAGGGGCTAGCGAACACCGGGGAGCTGTTTTTT. This gives the protein CASSEGLANTGELFF.

This chain links TRBV9 with TRBJ2-2, with TRBD2 identical over 7 bases. Germline V lookup: CDR1 SGDLS, CDR2 YYNGEE. The CDR3 has 14 residues. Here the CDR3 DNA reads TGTGCATCCACCCTAGCGGCTAACACCGGGGAGCTGTTTTTT. It is translated as CASTLAANTGELFF.

The chain couples TRBV7-9 to TRBJ2-3; TRBD2 matches 15 bases. V shed 5 bases and J 4 bases; nucleotides not matched to a gene: 4. CDR3 length equals 16 residues. The germline V gene has CDR1 SEHNR and CDR2 FQNEAQ (reference sequence). The CDR3 DNA follows: TGTGCCAGCAGCCCGGGACTAGCGGGGGGCTCAGATACGCAGTATTTT. It specifies CASSPGLAGGSDTQYF.

V usage is TRBV15 and J usage is TRBJ2-7; 10 nucleotides align to TRBD1. CDR1 is LNHNV and CDR2 is YYDKDF in the germline V gene (reference sequence). CDR3 size: 17 residues. The V segment lost 4 bases and the J segment 5 bases; nucleotides outside the gene matches: 14. The CDR3 bases are TGTGCCACCAGCATCACGGCAGGGACAGGGGCTCCCGACGAGCAGTACTTC. Its translation is CATSITAGTGAPDEQYF.

The V call is TRBV2, the J call TRBJ2-1; perhaps TRBD2 as D (6 bases). Per germline, CDR1 SNHLY and CDR2 FYNNEI. This CDR3 region has 15 residues. V shed 7 bases and J shed 0 bases, with 13 bases lying between them. CDR3 loop: CASTSDLGSYNEQFF. In DNA, the CDR3 is TGTGCCAGCACTAGCGACTTAGGCTCCTACAATGAGCAGTTCTTC.

The J gene is TRBJ2-1, the V gene TRBV19; D perhaps matches TRBD2 (6 bases). The V gene lost 4 bases and the J gene lost 4 bases, with 8 bases spanning the gap. The germline V gene has CDR1 LNHDA and CDR2 SQIVND (reference sequence). CDR3 length equals 13 residues. As DNA, the CDR3 is TGTGCCAGTAGTAGCGGGGTGTACAATGAGCAGTTCTTC. Translated: CASSSGVYNEQFF.

This clone occurred once. The V and J genes are TRBV5-6 and TRBJ1-2; 7 bases fit TRBD1. The germline gives CDR1 SGHDT, CDR2 YYEEEE. The trim removed 5 bases at V and 2 bases at J, leaving 9 bases unmatched. This CDR3 is 15 amino acids long. The CDR3 bases are TGTGCCAGCAGAGACCCGACAGGGAAAAACTATGGCTACACCTTC. Protein: CASRDPTGKNYGYTF. Filled out from reference TRBV5-6 and TRBJ1-2, the complete variable domain reads DAGVTQSPTHLIKTRGQQVTLRCSPKSGHDTVSWYQQALGQGPQFIFQYYEEEERQRGNFPDRFSGHQFPNYSSELNVNALLLGDSALYLCASRDPTGKNYGYTFGSGTRLTVV.

This chain links TRBV14 with TRBJ2-7; 8 nucleotides line up with TRBD2. Germline CDR1 and CDR2: SGHDN and FVKESK. CDR3 length: 13 residues. J was trimmed by 12 bases and V by 2 bases; bases with no gene match: 9. The CDR3 here is CASSQPSSGSRYF. In DNA form, the CDR3 reads TGTGCCAGCAGCCAACCTTCCAGCGGGAGTCGGTACTTC.

The chain employs TRBV5-5 and TRBJ1-6, with D possibly being TRBD1 (5 bases). The CDR3 is made up of 12 amino acids. Trimming shortened V by 4 bases and J by 6 bases, and 5 bases separated the two germline ends. Germline loops: CDR1 SGHKS, CDR2 YYEKEE (reference sequence). The CDR3 coding sequence is TGTGCCAGCAGCGGGGCTAATTCACCCCTCCACTTT. It translates to CASSGANSPLHF.

This clone appeared a single time. The V and J genes are TRBV7-9 and TRBJ2-7; 8 bases line up with TRBD2. Trimming cost V 6 bases and J 2 bases; bases outside gene matches: 6. This CDR3 region has 14 residues. Germline-derived CDR1 and CDR2 are SEHNR and FQNEAQ (reference sequence). In nucleotides, the CDR3 is TGTGCCAGCAGTTCCGGGACTAGACCCTACGAGCAGTACTTC. It yields the protein CASSSGTRPYEQYF.

The chain joins TRBV19 to TRBJ2-7; either TRBD1 or TRBD2 may supply D (5 bases each). This CDR3 has 14 amino acids. Germline V gives CDR1 LNHDA, CDR2 SQIVND (reference sequence). Trimming pared 5 bases from V and 4 bases from J, leaving 15 bases between. The CDR3 region has the DNA TGTGCCAGTAGTCCTCGGGACCGACTTTACGAGCAGTACTTC. This sequence encodes CASSPRDRLYEQYF.

The chain links TRBV11-2 to TRBJ1-1; TRBD1 might be the D (6 bases). Looked up from germline, CDR1 is SGHAT and CDR2 is FQNNGV. The CDR3 covers 14 residues. V was cut by 6 bases and J by 1 base, with 12 bases left in between. CDR3 loop: CASSQRDTNTEAFF. The CDR3 DNA reads TGTGCCAGCAGTCAAAGGGACACGAACACTGAAGCTTTCTTT.

This chain joins TRBV30 and TRBJ1-1; tentatively, D is TRBD1 (5 bases). CDR3 length: 13 amino acids. V was trimmed by 1 base and J by 4 bases, leaving 10 bases between them. The germline V gene encodes CDR1 GTSNPN and CDR2 SVGIG (reference sequence). For the CDR3, the DNA is TGTGCCTGGAGTGACGGACACCGCACTGAAGCTTTCTTT. Translating gives CAWSDGHRTEAFF.

V and J are TRBV4-1 and TRBJ2-7; the match to TRBD1 covers 7 bases. Germline assignment: CDR1 MGHRA and CDR2 YSYEKL. V was clipped by 0 bases and J by 2 bases; unmatched bases: 4. The CDR3 has 15 residues. This chain's CDR3 is CASSQDFGTAYEQYF. The CDR3 nucleotides are TGCGCCAGCAGCCAAGACTTCGGGACAGCCTACGAGCAGTACTTC.